Presented here are 8 T cell receptor beta chains from one specimen sequenced in a study of shared clonotypes between healthy human individuals. Naive CD8 cells, CD45RO-negative and positively selected for CCR7, excluded terminally differentiated effector memory CD45RA+ cells. Method: immunoSEQ multiplex PCR; TCRdb's copy keeps in-frame clones and lacks some. The data show about 820,000 clones, about 91% seen once. The source material was naive CD8+ T cells sorted from blood. The receptors here all came from a man aged 30 to 45 in good health.

The chain couples TRBV9 to TRBJ2-7, with 7 bases lining up with TRBD1. Germline CDR1 is SGDLS and CDR2 is YYNGEE. Trimming took 4 bases from V and 5 from J; bases not matched to a gene: 9. The CDR3 runs to 14 residues. The CDR3 region is CASSSRTGLNEQYF. CDR3 coding DNA: TGTGCCAGCAGCTCGAGGACAGGTCTGAACGAGCAGTACTTC.

This chain connects TRBV14 to TRBJ1-2; a weak D match, TRBD1 (6 bases). This CDR3 contains 15 residues. From germline, CDR1 is SGHDN and CDR2 FVKESK. Trimming shortened V by 0 bases and J by 2 bases, and 10 bases separated the two germline ends. CDR3 DNA: TGTGCCAGCAGCCAAGATTCGGGGGCGAACTATGGCTACACCTTC. Translated: CASSQDSGANYGYTF.

CDR3 in amino acids: CASSPSSGHTYEQYF. In DNA, the CDR3 is TGTGCCAGCTCGCCCAGTAGCGGGCATACCTACGAGCAGTACTTC. The genes are TRBV18 and TRBJ2-7; 7 bases fit TRBD2. Unmatched junction bases numbered 10, after V lost 6 bases and J lost 2 bases. CDR3 length equals 15 residues. The V gene's germline CDR1 is KGHSH and CDR2 LQKENI. The full variable domain, its missing parts supplied by reference TRBV18 and TRBJ2-7, is NAGVMQNPRHLVRRRGQEARLRCSPMKGHSHVYWYRQLPEEGLKFMVYLQKENIIDESGMPKERFSAEFPKEGPSILRIQQVVRGDSAAYFCASSPSSGHTYEQYFGPGTRLTVT.

V and J are TRBV11-3 and TRBJ2-2, with D unclear. Germline lookup yields CDR1 SGHNT and CDR2 YENEEA. CDR3 length: 13 residues. The V end lost 3 bases, the J end lost 0 bases, and 2 bases lay between the germline ends. The CDR3 region is CASSFPNTGELFF. In DNA, the CDR3 is TGTGCCAGCAGCTTCCCGAACACCGGGGAGCTGTTTTTT.

The rearrangement uses TRBV28 and TRBJ2-3; a possible D gene is TRBD2 (6 bases). This CDR3 comprises 18 residues. Germline CDR1 and CDR2: MDHEN and SYDVKM. The V end lost 6 bases, the J end lost 0 bases, and 22 bases lay between the germline ends. Written as DNA, the CDR3 is TGTGCCAGCAGCTCCCGGCTTGCCGGGGGATTTAGCACAGATACGCAGTATTTT. It yields the protein CASSSRLAGGFSTDTQYF.

In its sample, this clone was seen once. The J gene is TRBJ2-7, the V gene TRBV5-6; 10 nucleotides match TRBD2. V shed 0 bases, J shed 3 bases, and the junction held 3 bases outside the gene matches. Germline CDR1 is SGHDT and CDR2 is YYEEEE. This CDR3 has 15 residues. This CDR3 is CASSLAASGGYEQYF. DNA of the CDR3: TGTGCCAGCAGCTTGGCGGCTAGCGGGGGCTACGAGCAGTACTTC. Full variable domain (rest looked up from reference TRBV5-6 and TRBJ2-7): DAGVTQSPTHLIKTRGQQVTLRCSPKSGHDTVSWYQQALGQGPQFIFQYYEEEERQRGNFPDRFSGHQFPNYSSELNVNALLLGDSALYLCASSLAASGGYEQYFGPGTRLTVT.

V gene TRBV14 combines with J gene TRBJ2-7; 7 bases agree with TRBD2. Germline trimming cut 3 bases from V and 1 base from J; bases unmatched to any gene: 3. This CDR3 contains 14 residues. CDR1 is SGHDN and CDR2 is FVKESK in the germline V gene. CDR3 region: CASSQGLHSYEQYF. In DNA, the CDR3 is TGTGCCAGCAGCCAGGGACTACATTCCTACGAGCAGTACTTC.

V and J are TRBV11-2 and TRBJ1-3; D gene ambiguous. V was pared by 5 bases and J by 0 bases, with 14 bases between. The germline CDR1 and CDR2 sequences are SGHAT and FQNNGV. This CDR3 has 16 residues. The CDR3 DNA is TGTGCCAGCAGCCCAAAAACCAGCACCTCTGGAAACACCATATATTTT. Translation: CASSPKTSTSGNTIYF.